The TCR beta chain described here comes from a study of T cells after yellow fever vaccination. The study made its TCR cDNA through 5'RACE template switching. That step introduced a universal primer site along with UMIs. In TCRdb, the 5' RACE reads were re-called with MiXCR into one record per CDR3 protein. The table shows around 120,000 distinct CDR3 sequences, with around 6.7% occurring only once. Study-wide points: The CD4 and CD8 compartments had a small share of their clonotypes in common.

There are many counts of this clonotype. The antigen remains unidentified. The receptor was derived from a man between 18 and 35 years old who received the YFV17D yellow fever vaccine. The sequencing used CD4+ T cells sorted from PBMCs, collected more than 40 days after the first yellow fever vaccination.

CDR3 sequence reads: CASSLAQRTGFEQYF. For the CDR3, the DNA is TGTGCCAGCAGCTTAGCGCAGCGGACAGGGTTCGAGCAGTACTTC. V usage is TRBV7-2 and J usage is TRBJ2-7, with TRBD1 identical over 8 bases. The CDR3 runs 15 residues. Unmatched junction bases numbered 7, after V lost 0 bases and J lost 6 bases. In germline, CDR1 is SGHTA, CDR2 FQGNSA.